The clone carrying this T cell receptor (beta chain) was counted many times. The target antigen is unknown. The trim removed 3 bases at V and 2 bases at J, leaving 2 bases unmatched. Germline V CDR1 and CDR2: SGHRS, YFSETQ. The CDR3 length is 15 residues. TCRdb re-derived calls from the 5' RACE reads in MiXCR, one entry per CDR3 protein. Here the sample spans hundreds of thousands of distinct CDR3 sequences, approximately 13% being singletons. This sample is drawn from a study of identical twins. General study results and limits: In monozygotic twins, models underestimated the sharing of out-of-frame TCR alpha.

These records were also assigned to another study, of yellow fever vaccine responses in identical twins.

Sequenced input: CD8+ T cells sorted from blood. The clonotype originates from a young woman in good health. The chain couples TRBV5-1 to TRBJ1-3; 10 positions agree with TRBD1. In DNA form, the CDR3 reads TGCGCCAGCAGCTCGGACAGGGGGACTGGAAACACCATATATTTT. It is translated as CASSSDRGTGNTIYF.